Detailed here is one TCR beta chain. Its recognized antigen is unknown. No base qualities exist here, and no much larger clone lies one base off it. The data belong to a study of shared clonotypes between healthy human individuals (TCRdb year 2020). Context from the whole study: The cohort included a few men and two women between 18 and 49 years of age. To increase sequencing depth and limit assay-specific biases, TCR repertoire library preparation and sequencing were carried out by different laboratories using diverse techniques. For each donor, CD4 naive and CD4 memory were each run on three plates, CD8 naive on two plates, and CD8 memory on one plate. Leukapheresis yielded between about 0.9 and 10 billion PBMCs per donor. The study deeply sequenced blood TCR repertoires of about 5 healthy adults to estimate repertoire size and the extent of clonotype sharing between individuals. Beyond this particular receptor, the publication reports: Larger estimated clonotype richness was generally found for naive subsets than for memory subsets. Pairwise subsampling led to the expectation that sequencing depth would affect the degree of clonotype sharing among donors. The genetic and exposure-history diversity represented was limited by the small number of donors. Rarefaction of sorted-subset datasets indicated incomplete sequencing despite the large sequencing depth. When several donors were compared, the shared fraction of clonotypes was about 5.5% for naive CD4, over 3% for naive CD8, 2.3% for memory CD4, and approximately 0.4% for memory CD8. Sampling was restricted to blood, and TCR repertoires in tissue are likely to differ from TCR repertoires in blood. Compared with non-shared clonotypes, the clonotypes found in all four sorted-subset donors had higher generation probabilities.

The donors were healthy, HIV-negative adults who had no recently reported acute infections or vaccinations. All donors were Caucasian adults living in Nashville, Tennessee, USA. CD4+ T cells were enriched through magnetic negative selection, after which naive cells were positively selected on CD45RA and the remaining negative fraction served as the memory subset. Blood was obtained by leukapheresis, after which PBMCs were separated by Ficoll-Histopaque density gradient centrifugation and cryopreserved in liquid nitrogen vapor phase. Analytical flow cytometry was used to check the purity and quantity of every magnetically sorted T cell population. From each sorted fraction, genomic DNA was isolated and quantified by UV absorbance on a Nanodrop 2000c. Using the deep immunoSEQ assay, multiplex PCR amplified TCR CDR3 regions from genomic DNA. For each cell subset, the extracted genomic DNA was distributed evenly across all wells of several immunoSEQ 96-well plates, and each plate served as one replicate. Each replicate PCR for sorted subsets received around 200 ng genomic DNA, equal to about 30,000 T cell genomes. Purified libraries were measured with a Qubit 3.0 fluorometer, size-checked on a Bioanalyzer 2100, and measured again with the KAPA Library Quantification kit. Each immunoSEQ 96-well plate was sequenced on its own single-read 150-cycle Illumina NextSeq 550 flow cell. Per the source publication's procedure: Because the immunoSEQ output included only junctional sequences and no quality scores, the filtering could not be the same as the filtering used for full-length reads. To assign V/J genes and CDR3, sequences were annotated against IMGT germline references using PyIR, a Python wrapper for IgBLAST v1.9. Any read was removed if the V/J assignment was weak (E-value above 1e-6), the CDR3 was missing, or the read contained stop codons, out-of-frame junctions, or ambiguous translated residues. V3J clonotypes were defined by identical inferred V gene, J gene, and CDR3 amino acid sequence. The percentage overlap between two repertoires was calculated by dividing the number of shared unique clonotypes by the size of the smaller repertoire. Repertoire richness was assessed with RTK rarefaction, the Chao1 estimator, and Recon v2.1 estimates of unobserved clonotypes. For all TCRbeta clonotypes obtained by the gDNA method from a few donors, generation probabilities were computed with OLGA. The clones in this table, taken by TCRdb from immuneACCESS, are in-frame only. Not every clone is retained; where verified, under half of the shortfall comes from an unresolved V gene, and the cause of the rest is unknown. V, J and clone size derive from that table, while D and trimming were established from the DNA sequence. This sample gives approximately 2.5 million clones in total; 93% of them show up just once. 0.36% of the sample goes to the ten largest clones.

The origin of this receptor is a young man in good health. Some clones in this sample may be carry-over from other donors' samples. Sequenced material: naive CD4+ T cells from PBMCs. This specimen's cell subset or site label, per the study, means: CD45RA+ positively selected.

The nucleotides are TGTGCCAGCAGCTTGGTGGCTGCTACGCAGTATTTT. It encodes CASSLVAATQYF. The receptor chain draws on TRBV5-6 and TRBJ2-3, with the D gene uncertain. Including the terminal cysteine and phenylalanine, the CDR3 comprises 12 residues. Kept here is only the CDR3 DNA, which spans 36 bases and is read in frame from base 1. The V and J ends are trimmed by 0 bases and 8 bases, leaving 7 bases between them. Based on the germline V gene, the CDR1 and CDR2 sequences are SGHDT and YYEEEE.